This paragraph reports one T cell receptor (beta chain). Per the original data handling: Using reference gene primer amplification, nucleated cell counts were estimated. Assay used: immunoSEQ multiplex PCR; TCRdb lists only in-frame clones, some missing. The V and J calls and clone size were taken over from that table, and D and trimming were inferred from the DNA. The sample records 69,000 or so clones, around 84% being singletons. This CDR3 comprises 17 residues. V shed 2 bases and J shed 5 bases, with 22 bases lying between them. The V gene's germline CDR1 is MNHNS and CDR2 SASEGT. This entry is derived from a study of blood T cell repertoires in COVID-19. Turning to the study itself: Sites across the United States, Italy and Spain contributed samples from acute and convalescent COVID-19. T cells, B-cell-depleted T cells, or PBMCs provided the cDNA or gDNA that served as material.

Material for sequencing was peripheral blood. The TCR comes from a woman older than 75 with acute or convalescent COVID-19. V gene TRBV6-1 combines with J gene TRBJ2-7; D might be TRBD1 (6 bases). The CDR3 sequence is CASSETAPGHGRDEQYF. As DNA, the CDR3 is TGTGCCAGCAGTGAAACTGCTCCGGGACATGGAAGGGACGAGCAGTACTTC.